Following are 21 T cell receptor beta chains from one sample sequenced in a study of control samples from healthy donors and cancer patients (dated by TCRdb to the early 2020s). Library method: the immunoSEQ multiplex PCR assay. TCRdb carries this immuneACCESS record with in-frame sequences only. Its versions omit some clonotypes, under half of them owing to an unresolved V gene in the studies checked, with the rest unexplained. The sample has 150,000 to 180,000 clones on record, about 93% of them singletons. The ten largest clonotypes hold under 2.5% of the sample. Sequenced input: blood. These receptors all stem from a man aged 45 to 65 in good health.

The chain recombines TRBV7-2 with TRBJ1-5, with 9 bases lining up with TRBD1. Germline values: CDR1 SGHTA, CDR2 FQGNSA. Trimming removed 6 bases from V and 4 bases from J; junction bases left unmatched: 1. The CDR3 is 13 amino acids. For the CDR3, the DNA is TGTGCCAGCAGGGGACAGGGAAATCAGCCCCAGCATTTT. This gives the protein CASRGQGNQPQHF.

CDR3 in amino acids: CASSPQTGGATDTQYF. The CDR3 DNA sequence: TGTGCCAGCAGCCCCCAGACAGGGGGCGCCACAGATACGCAGTATTTT. This chain uses TRBV7-9 with TRBJ2-3; 10 bases map to TRBD1. The germline gives CDR1 SEHNR, CDR2 FQNEAQ (reference sequence). The CDR3 extends over 16 amino acids. J lost 2 bases, V lost 5 bases, and 7 bases had no gene match.

V and J are TRBV27 and TRBJ2-5; D ambiguous. V dropped 1 base and J dropped 4 bases, with 13 bases sitting between them. Germline CDR1 is MNHEY and CDR2 is SMNVEV (reference sequence). The CDR3 totals 15 residues. In nucleotides, the CDR3 is TGTGCCAGCAGTTTATATCCCCATCTAAGAGAGACCCAGTACTTC. This encodes CASSLYPHLRETQYF.

CDR3 in amino acids: CASSVRGGPTGELFF. The CDR3 DNA reads TGTGCCAGCAGCGTACGGGGCGGCCCGACCGGGGAGCTGTTTTTT. The rearrangement uses TRBV9 and TRBJ2-2; D may be TRBD1 or TRBD2 (5 bases each). The CDR3 totals 15 residues. The germline V gene encodes CDR1 SGDLS and CDR2 YYNGEE. V lost 1 base to trimming and J lost 5 bases, with 12 bases between them.

The V and J genes are TRBV7-9 and TRBJ1-6; a weak D match, TRBD1 (5 bases). The ends were cut back, 3 bases at V and 9 bases at J, with 12 bases in the middle. Germline V gene lookup returns CDR1 SEHNR and CDR2 FQNEAQ (reference sequence). The CDR3 length is 14 residues. This chain's CDR3 is CASSLGQSGSPLHF. The CDR3 DNA sequence: TGTGCCAGCAGCTTGGGGCAGAGCGGTTCACCCCTCCACTTT.

The sample holds one count of this clone. The chain carries TRBV10-3 and TRBJ1-5; 9 bases agree with TRBD1. Trimming took 0 bases from V and 7 from J; bases not matched to a gene: 7. The CDR3 runs to 16 residues. Germline lookup yields CDR1 ENHRY and CDR2 SYGVKD. The CDR3, as DNA: TGTGCCATCAGTGAGTCGTTTGGACAGGGGTTACAGCCCCAGCATTTT. Translation gives CAISESFGQGLQPQHF.

This chain joins TRBV27 and TRBJ1-3; D remains unclear. The CDR3 extends over 14 amino acids. V lost 5 bases to trimming and J lost 3 bases, with 11 bases between them. Germline V CDR1 and CDR2: MNHEY, SMNVEV (reference sequence). As DNA, the CDR3 is TGTGCCAGCAGTCCCCCCCCAGGTGGAAACACCATATATTTT. Protein: CASSPPPGGNTIYF.

The chain links TRBV20-1 to TRBJ2-1; 14 nucleotides line up with TRBD2. The CDR3 has 17 residues. In germline, CDR1 is DFQATT, CDR2 SNEGSKA (reference sequence). After removal of 3 bases from V and 3 bases from J, the junction contained 7 bases not matched to a gene. In nucleotides, the CDR3 is TGCAGTGCTAGTGGGGGACTAGCGGGAGCCGGCTACAATGAGCAGTTCTTC. Its protein is CSASGGLAGAGYNEQFF.

J is TRBJ1-2 and V is TRBV10-2, with 7 bases fitting TRBD1. This CDR3 spans 14 amino acids. Trimming at V came to 6 bases and at J to 8 bases, leaving 12 bases not matched to a gene. Germline assignment: CDR1 WSHSY and CDR2 SAAADI. This chain's CDR3 is CASSPTGFQDGYTF. The CDR3 nucleotides are TGCGCCAGCAGCCCGACAGGGTTTCAGGACGGCTACACCTTC.

The chain couples TRBV28 to TRBJ2-1, with TRBD2 matching over 10 bases. The CDR3 spans 21 residues. From germline, CDR1 is MDHEN and CDR2 SYDVKM. Trimming cost V 2 bases and J 3 bases; bases outside gene matches: 19. In nucleotides, the CDR3 is TGTGCCAGCAGTTTAAGGCCTTGGACAGGGTCGGTAGCGGGAGGCTACAATGAGCAGTTCTTC. Protein: CASSLRPWTGSVAGGYNEQFF.

V gene TRBV29-1 combines with J gene TRBJ2-7; 7 nucleotides agree with TRBD2. J gave up 5 bases and V 5 bases, and 15 bases lay outside the gene matches. In germline, CDR1 is SQVTM, CDR2 ANQGSEA. The CDR3 covers 15 residues. CDR3 DNA: TGCAGCGTTTATGCTCGGGGAGCGGGAATGGACGAGCAGTACTTC. Protein: CSVYARGAGMDEQYF.

The J gene is TRBJ2-3, the V gene TRBV7-9; D possibly corresponds to TRBD1 (6 bases). Trimming removed 5 bases at V and 9 bases at J, with 12 bases between. The CDR3 runs to 12 residues. Germline V gives CDR1 SEHNR, CDR2 FQNEAQ (reference sequence). The chain's CDR3 is CASSTGTPTQYF. The CDR3 bases are TGTGCCAGCAGCACCGGGACACCGACGCAGTATTTT.

This clone appeared a single time. The J gene is TRBJ2-3, the V gene TRBV29-1, with 11 bases aligning to TRBD2. CDR1 is SQVTM, CDR2 ANQGSEA, per germline. Trimming took 4 bases from V and 0 from J; bases not matched to a gene: 3. The CDR3 is 15 amino acids. The CDR3 loop is CSVGGLAASTDTQYF. CDR3 nucleotides: TGCAGCGTTGGGGGACTAGCGGCTAGCACAGATACGCAGTATTTT.

The V call is TRBV9, the J call TRBJ2-1; possibly TRBD2 for D (6 bases). V lost 0 bases and J lost 1, with 11 bases in between. The CDR3 contains 16 residues. Germline V lookup: CDR1 SGDLS, CDR2 YYNGEE. For the CDR3, the DNA is TGTGCCAGCAGCGTAGAAGGACGGGGGTCCTACAATGAGCAGTTCTTC. Protein: CASSVEGRGSYNEQFF. Combining the CDR3 with reference TRBV9 and TRBJ2-1 gives the whole variable domain DSGVTQTPKHLITATGQRVTLRCSPRSGDLSVYWYQQSLDQGLQFLIQYYNGEERAKGNILERFSAQQFPDLHSELNLSSLELGDSALYFCASSVEGRGSYNEQFFGPGTRLTVL.

The chain has TRBV14 and TRBJ1-4, with 8 bases that match TRBD1. After removal of 5 bases from V and 7 bases from J, the junction contained 6 bases not matched to a gene. Germline V gives CDR1 SGHDN, CDR2 FVKESK. CDR3 size: 14 residues. The CDR3 nucleotides are TGTGCCAGCAGCTCGGACAGGGAGGGTGAAAAACTGTTTTTT. Residues: CASSSDREGEKLFF.

J is TRBJ1-2 and V is TRBV15; D ambiguous. Trimming took 0 bases from V and 4 from J, leaving 15 bases between them. CDR1 and CDR2 from the germline V gene are LNHNV and YYDKDF (reference sequence). The CDR3 contains 16 residues. CDR3 residues: CATSREGGKFGYGYTF. CDR3 in DNA: TGTGCCACCAGCAGAGAAGGAGGGAAGTTCGGCTATGGCTACACCTTC.

The V and J genes are TRBV11-3 and TRBJ2-3, with D maybe TRBD2 (5 bases). This CDR3 has 14 residues. The germline V gene has CDR1 SGHNT and CDR2 YENEEA. The ends were cut back, 4 bases at V and 3 bases at J, with 11 bases in the middle. The CDR3 loop reads CASSSWSGTDTQYF. The CDR3 bases are TGTGCCAGCAGCTCCTGGAGCGGTACAGATACGCAGTATTTT.

V gene TRBV29-1 combines with J gene TRBJ1-2, with 8 bases fitting TRBD1. Germline trimming cut 5 bases from V and 5 bases from J; bases unmatched to any gene: 10. Germline CDR1 is SQVTM and CDR2 is ANQGSEA. The CDR3 consists of 14 residues. DNA for the CDR3: TGCAGCGTTACGCAGGGGGCGAGACCTTATGGCTACACCTTC. Translation: CSVTQGARPYGYTF.

The gene calls are TRBV7-9 and TRBJ1-5; 8 nucleotides align to TRBD1. CDR1 is SEHNR and CDR2 is FQNEAQ in the germline V gene (reference sequence). There are 19 residues in the CDR3. After removal of 5 bases from V and 0 bases from J, the junction contained 15 bases not matched to a gene. CDR3 residues: CASSHPRQGPQYSNQPQHF. The CDR3 DNA follows: TGTGCCAGCAGCCATCCGAGACAGGGGCCCCAATATAGCAATCAGCCCCAGCATTTT.

The J gene is TRBJ2-3, the V gene TRBV9, with a weak D call TRBD2 (6 bases). This CDR3 has 15 amino acids. The V gene lost 0 bases and the J gene lost 6 bases, with 14 bases spanning the gap. CDR1 and CDR2 (germline): SGDLS, YYNGEE. CDR3 loop: CASSVGDSSVDTQYF. The DNA of the CDR3 is TGTGCCAGCAGCGTAGGGGACTCCTCTGTGGATACGCAGTATTTT.

This clone was counted a single time. The chain recombines TRBV9 with TRBJ2-2; D may be TRBD1 (6 bases). CDR1 is SGDLS, CDR2 YYNGEE, per germline. This CDR3 spans 17 amino acids. Trimming stripped 2 bases from V and 6 bases from J, with 20 bases between. The CDR3 is CASSVSRGQGLPGELFF. CDR3 nucleotides: TGTGCCAGCAGCGTCTCGAGGGGACAAGGGCTCCCCGGGGAGCTGTTTTTT.